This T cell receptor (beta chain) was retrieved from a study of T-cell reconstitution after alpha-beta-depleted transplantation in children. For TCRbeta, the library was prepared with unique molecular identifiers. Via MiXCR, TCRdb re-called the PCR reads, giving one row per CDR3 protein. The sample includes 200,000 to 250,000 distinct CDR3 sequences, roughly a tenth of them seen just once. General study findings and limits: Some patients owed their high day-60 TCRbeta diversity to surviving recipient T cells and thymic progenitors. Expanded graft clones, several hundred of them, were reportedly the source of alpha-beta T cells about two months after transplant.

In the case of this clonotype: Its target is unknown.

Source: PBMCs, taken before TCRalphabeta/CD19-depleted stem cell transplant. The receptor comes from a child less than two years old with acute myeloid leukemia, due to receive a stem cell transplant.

Here the CDR3 DNA reads TGCAGTGCTCCTGGGCAGGTCCAAAGTGGGCAGTTCTTC. This codes for CSAPGQVQSGQFF. This chain joins TRBV20-1 and TRBJ2-1; no reliable D call. CDR1 DFQATT and CDR2 SNEGSKA come from the germline V gene (reference sequence). The CDR3 contains 13 residues. Trimming cost V 5 bases and J 12 bases, with 20 bases left between them.